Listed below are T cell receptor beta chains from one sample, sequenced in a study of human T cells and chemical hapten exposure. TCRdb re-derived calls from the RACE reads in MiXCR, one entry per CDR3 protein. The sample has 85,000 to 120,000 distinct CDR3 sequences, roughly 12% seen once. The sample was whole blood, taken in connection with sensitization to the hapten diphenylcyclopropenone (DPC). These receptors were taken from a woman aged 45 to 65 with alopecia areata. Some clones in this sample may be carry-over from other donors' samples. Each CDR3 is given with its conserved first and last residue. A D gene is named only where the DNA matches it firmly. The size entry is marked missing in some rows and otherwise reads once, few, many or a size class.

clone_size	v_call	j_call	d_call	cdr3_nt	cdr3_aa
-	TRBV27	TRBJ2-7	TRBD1	TGTGCCAGCAGTGCGGGGACAGGGGGCTGGTACGAGCAGTACTTC	CASSAGTGGWYEQYF
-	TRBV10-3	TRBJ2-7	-	TGTGCCATTGGAGGTGAGGAACCCTACGAGCAGTACTTC	CAIGGEEPYEQYF
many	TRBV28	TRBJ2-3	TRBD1	TGTGCCAGCAGTTTATGGGGACAGGGCACAGATACGCAGTATTTT	CASSLWGQGTDTQYF
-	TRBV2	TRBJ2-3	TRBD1	TGTGCCAGCAGTGGGACAGGGGGCGCAGATACGCAGTATTTT	CASSGTGGADTQYF
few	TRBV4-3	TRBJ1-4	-	TGCGCCAGCAGCCAAGATGATGGGTCGGTTGCAACTAATGAAAAACTGTTTTTT	CASSQDDGSVATNEKLFF
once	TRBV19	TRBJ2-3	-	TGTGCCAGTAGGGAAGATTTATCGGATACGCAGTATTTT	CASREDLSDTQYF
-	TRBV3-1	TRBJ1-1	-	TGTGCCAGCAGCCCAATCGGGGGTTCCACTGAAGCTTTCTTT	CASSPIGGSTEAFF
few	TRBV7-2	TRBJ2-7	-	TGTGCCAGCAGCTTACGTCTCGAAGCCTACGAGCAGTACTTC	CASSLRLEAYEQYF
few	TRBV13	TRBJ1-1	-	TGTGCCAGCAGCCAGTACACTGAAGCTTTCTTT	CASSQYTEAFF
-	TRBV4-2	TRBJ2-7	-	TGTGCCAGCAGCCAAAATCGACAGGGAGGTTACGAGCAGTACTTC	CASSQNRQGGYEQYF
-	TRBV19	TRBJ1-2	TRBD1	TGTGCCAGTAGCAAAGAGGGGGCTGGCTACACCTTC	CASSKEGAGYTF
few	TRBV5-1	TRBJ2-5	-	TGCGCCAGCAGCTTCGGTCAGATGGAGACCCAGTACTTC	CASSFGQMETQYF
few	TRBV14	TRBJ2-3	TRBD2	TGTGCCAGCAGCCAATCTGGCGGGAGTTACACAGATACGCAGTATTTT	CASSQSGGSYTDTQYF
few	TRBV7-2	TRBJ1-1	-	TGTGCCAGCAGCTTATTCCATTTGGCTGAAGCTTTCTTT	CASSLFHLAEAFF
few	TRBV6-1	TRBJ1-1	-	TGTGCCAGCAGCCGCCGACTTGATGGCACTGAAGCTTTCTTT	CASSRRLDGTEAFF
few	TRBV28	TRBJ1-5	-	TGTGCCAGCAGTACCGGGGCCGCCAATCAGCCCCAGCATTTT	CASSTGAANQPQHF
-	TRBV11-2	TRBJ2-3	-	TGTGCCAGCAGCTTAGTGAGTGGAATCACAGATACGCAGTATTTT	CASSLVSGITDTQYF
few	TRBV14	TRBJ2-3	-	TGTGCCAGCAGCCAAGTGAGGAGTCGGACACCTACTGATACGCAGTATTTT	CASSQVRSRTPTDTQYF
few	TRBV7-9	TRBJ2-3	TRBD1	TGTGCCAGCAGCCGAGGACAGGGCCTTCGGGATACGCAGTATTTT	CASSRGQGLRDTQYF
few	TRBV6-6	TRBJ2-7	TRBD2	TGTGCCAGCAGAGGGACTAGCGGGAACTCCTACGAGCAGTACTTC	CASRGTSGNSYEQYF
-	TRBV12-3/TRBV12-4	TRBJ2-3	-	TGTGCCAGCAGTTTGGGCTTATTCACAGATACGCAGTATTTT	CASSLGLFTDTQYF
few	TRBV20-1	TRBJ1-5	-	TGCAGTGCTCCGGAGTCTAGCAATCAGCCCCAGCATTTT	CSAPESSNQPQHF
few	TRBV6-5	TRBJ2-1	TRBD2	TGTGCCAGCAGTTACTCGAGGACTAGCGGGGAGCAGTTCTTC	CASSYSRTSGEQFF
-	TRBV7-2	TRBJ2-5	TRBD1	TGTGCCAGCAGCTCACAGGGGAGCGCAGAGACCCAGTACTTC	CASSSQGSAETQYF
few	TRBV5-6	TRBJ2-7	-	TGTGCCAGCAGCGTGCTAGGACTATCGTCCTACGAGCAGTACTTC	CASSVLGLSSYEQYF